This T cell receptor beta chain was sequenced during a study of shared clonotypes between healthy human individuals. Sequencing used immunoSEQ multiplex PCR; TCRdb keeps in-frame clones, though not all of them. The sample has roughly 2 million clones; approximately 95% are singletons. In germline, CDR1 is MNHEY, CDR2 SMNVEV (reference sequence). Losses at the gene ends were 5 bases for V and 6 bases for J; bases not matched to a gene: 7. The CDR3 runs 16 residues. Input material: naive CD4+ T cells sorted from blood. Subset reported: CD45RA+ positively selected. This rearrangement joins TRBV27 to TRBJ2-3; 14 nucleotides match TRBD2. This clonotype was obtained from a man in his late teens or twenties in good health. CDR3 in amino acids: CASSRGLAGGRDTQYF. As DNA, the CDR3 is TGTGCCAGCAGTCGTGGACTAGCGGGAGGTAGGGATACGCAGTATTTT.